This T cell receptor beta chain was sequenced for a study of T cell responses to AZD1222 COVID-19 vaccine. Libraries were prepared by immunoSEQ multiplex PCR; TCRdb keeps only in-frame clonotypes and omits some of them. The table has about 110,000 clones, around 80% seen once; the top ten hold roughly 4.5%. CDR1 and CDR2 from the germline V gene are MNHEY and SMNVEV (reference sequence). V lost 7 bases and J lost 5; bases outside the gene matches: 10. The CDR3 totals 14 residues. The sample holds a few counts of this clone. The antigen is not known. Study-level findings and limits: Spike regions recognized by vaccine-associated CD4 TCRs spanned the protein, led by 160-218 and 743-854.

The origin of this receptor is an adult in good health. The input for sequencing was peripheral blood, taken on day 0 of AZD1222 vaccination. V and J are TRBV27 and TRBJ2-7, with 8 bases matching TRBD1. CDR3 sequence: CASTNRGAIDEQYF. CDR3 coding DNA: TGTGCCAGCACCAACAGGGGGGCTATCGACGAGCAGTACTTC.